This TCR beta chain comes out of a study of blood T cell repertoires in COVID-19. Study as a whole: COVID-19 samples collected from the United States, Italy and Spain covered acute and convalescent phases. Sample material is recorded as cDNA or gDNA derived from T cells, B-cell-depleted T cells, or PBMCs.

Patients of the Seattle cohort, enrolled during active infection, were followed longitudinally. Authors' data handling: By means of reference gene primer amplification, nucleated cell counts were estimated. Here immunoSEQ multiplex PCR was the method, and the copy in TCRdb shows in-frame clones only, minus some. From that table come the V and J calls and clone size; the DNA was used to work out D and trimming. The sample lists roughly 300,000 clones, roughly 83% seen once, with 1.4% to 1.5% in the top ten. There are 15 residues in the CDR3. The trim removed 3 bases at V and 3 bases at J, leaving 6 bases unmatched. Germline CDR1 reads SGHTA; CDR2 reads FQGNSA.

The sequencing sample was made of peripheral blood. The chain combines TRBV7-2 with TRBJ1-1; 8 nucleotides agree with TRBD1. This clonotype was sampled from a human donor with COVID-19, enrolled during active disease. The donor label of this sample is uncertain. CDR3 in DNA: TGTGCCAGCAGCTTCCGCAGGGGGCCAGACACTGAAGCTTTCTTT. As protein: CASSFRRGPDTEAFF.